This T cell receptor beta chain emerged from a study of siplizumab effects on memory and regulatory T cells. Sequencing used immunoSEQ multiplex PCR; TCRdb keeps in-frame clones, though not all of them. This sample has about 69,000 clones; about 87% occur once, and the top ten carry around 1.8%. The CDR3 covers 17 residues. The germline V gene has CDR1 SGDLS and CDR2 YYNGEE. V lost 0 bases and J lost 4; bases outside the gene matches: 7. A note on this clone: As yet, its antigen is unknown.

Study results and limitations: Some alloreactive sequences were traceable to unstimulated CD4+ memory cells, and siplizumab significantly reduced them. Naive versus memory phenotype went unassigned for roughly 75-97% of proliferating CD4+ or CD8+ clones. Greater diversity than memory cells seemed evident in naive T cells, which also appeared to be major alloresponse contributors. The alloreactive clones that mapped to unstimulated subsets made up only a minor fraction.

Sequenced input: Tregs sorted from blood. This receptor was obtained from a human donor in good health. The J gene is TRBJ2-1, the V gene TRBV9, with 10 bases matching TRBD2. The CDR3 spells CASSVDPQGLAYNEQFF. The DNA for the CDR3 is TGTGCCAGCAGCGTAGACCCCCAGGGACTAGCGTACAATGAGCAGTTCTTC.